A single sample gave rise to the 5 T cell receptor beta chains below, sequenced in a study of T-cell memory formation after mild COVID-19. TCRdb independently ran MiXCR on the 5' RACE reads; one entry per CDR3 protein. The data contain about 600,000 distinct CDR3 sequences, about 20% of them singletons. The sample was PBMCs or a T cell subset sorted from them (not recorded which). The receptors shown here come from an adult woman who had mild COVID-19 (a few samples of this study predate the infection). Cell type and time point are not known.

This clonotype was observed a few times. The chain combines TRBV18 with TRBJ2-3, with 10 bases identical to TRBD1. The V segment lost 5 bases and the J segment 4 bases; nucleotides outside the gene matches: 6. The germline gives CDR1 KGHSH, CDR2 LQKENI. The CDR3 has 15 amino acids. Here the CDR3 reads CASSSGTGEADTQYF. CDR3 coding DNA: TGTGCCAGCTCATCGGGGACAGGGGAGGCAGATACGCAGTATTTT.

A few counts support this clonotype. The V gene is TRBV19, the J gene TRBJ2-7; D not resolved. V was shortened by 1 base and J by 4 bases, with 11 bases between the two germline ends. The CDR3 runs 14 residues. CDR1 is LNHDA and CDR2 is SQIVND in the germline V gene (reference sequence). This CDR3 reads CASSIVGDKYEQYF. The CDR3 DNA reads TGTGCCAGTAGTATAGTTGGAGACAAGTACGAGCAGTACTTC.

Only a few counts were recorded for this clonotype. The genes are TRBV19 and TRBJ2-5; 8 positions match TRBD2. The V segment lost 5 bases and the J segment 5 bases; nucleotides outside the gene matches: 10. The CDR3 extends over 15 amino acids. CDR1 is LNHDA, CDR2 SQIVND, per germline (reference sequence). CDR3 coding DNA: TGTGCCAGTAGTGTAGTAAGCGGGGGAGGTGAGACCCAGTACTTC. Its protein product is CASSVVSGGGETQYF.

Comment on this clonotype: This may stem from a read error, because a much larger clone lies one nucleotide away. The chain uses TRBV25-1 and TRBJ2-5; D possibly matches TRBD1 or TRBD2 (5 bases each). The CDR3 spans 13 residues. CDR1 and CDR2 (germline): MGHDK, SYGVNS. In DNA, the CDR3 is TGTGCCAGCAGTGAATCGGACGCCGGGACCCATTACTTC. Protein product: CASSESDAGTHYF.

The chain recombines TRBV7-3 with TRBJ2-6; tentative D call: TRBD2 (6 bases). V lost 3 bases to trimming and J lost 0 bases, with 12 bases between them. The CDR3 totals 17 residues. Germline-derived CDR1 and CDR2 are SGHTA and FQGTGA. CDR3 in amino acids: CASSFIGGRSGANVLTF. CDR3 DNA: TGTGCCAGCAGCTTTATCGGGGGTCGCTCTGGGGCCAACGTCCTGACTTTC.